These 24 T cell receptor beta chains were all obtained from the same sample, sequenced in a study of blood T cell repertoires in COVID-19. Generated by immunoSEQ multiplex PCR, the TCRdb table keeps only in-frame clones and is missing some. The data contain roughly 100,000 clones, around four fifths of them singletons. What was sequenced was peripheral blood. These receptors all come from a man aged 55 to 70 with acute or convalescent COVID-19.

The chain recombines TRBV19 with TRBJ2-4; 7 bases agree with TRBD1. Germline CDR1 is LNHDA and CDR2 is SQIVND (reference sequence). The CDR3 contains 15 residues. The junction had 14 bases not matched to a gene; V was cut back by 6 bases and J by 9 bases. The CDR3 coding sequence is TGTGCCAGTAGCCCAACGCCCGGGACAGTCGGCATTCAGTACTTC. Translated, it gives CASSPTPGTVGIQYF.

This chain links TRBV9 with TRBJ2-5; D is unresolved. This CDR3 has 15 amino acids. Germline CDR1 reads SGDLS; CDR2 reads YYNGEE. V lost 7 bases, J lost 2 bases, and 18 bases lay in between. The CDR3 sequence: CASGFGNAAQETQYF. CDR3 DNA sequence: TGTGCCAGCGGATTCGGAAACGCGGCACAAGAGACCCAGTACTTC.

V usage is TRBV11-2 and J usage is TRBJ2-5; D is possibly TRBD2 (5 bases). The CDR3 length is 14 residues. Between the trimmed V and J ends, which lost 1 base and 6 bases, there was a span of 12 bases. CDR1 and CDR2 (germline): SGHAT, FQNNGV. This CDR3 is CASSLASPGKTQYF. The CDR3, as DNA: TGTGCCAGCAGCTTAGCTAGCCCGGGGAAGACCCAGTACTTC.

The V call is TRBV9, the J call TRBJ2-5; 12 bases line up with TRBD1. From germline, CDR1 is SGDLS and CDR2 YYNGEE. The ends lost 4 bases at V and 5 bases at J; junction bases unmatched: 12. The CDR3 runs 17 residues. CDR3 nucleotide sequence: TGTGCCAGCAGCTACCTGGGGGGACAGGGGGCCTGGGAGACCCAGTACTTC. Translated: CASSYLGGQGAWETQYF.

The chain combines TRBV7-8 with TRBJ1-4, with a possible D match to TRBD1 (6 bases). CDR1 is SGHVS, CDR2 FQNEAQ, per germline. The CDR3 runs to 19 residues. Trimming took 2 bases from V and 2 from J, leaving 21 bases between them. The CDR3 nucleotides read TGTGCCAGCAGCTTACGAGGGCCCAGGGGAACAAACACTAATGAAAAACTGTTTTTT. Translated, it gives CASSLRGPRGTNTNEKLFF.

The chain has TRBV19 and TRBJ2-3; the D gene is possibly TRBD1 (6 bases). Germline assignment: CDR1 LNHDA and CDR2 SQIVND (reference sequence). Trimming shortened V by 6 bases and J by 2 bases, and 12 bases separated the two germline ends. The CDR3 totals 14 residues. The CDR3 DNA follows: TGTGCCAGTAGGACTACAGGGATCACAGATACGCAGTATTTT. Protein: CASRTTGITDTQYF.

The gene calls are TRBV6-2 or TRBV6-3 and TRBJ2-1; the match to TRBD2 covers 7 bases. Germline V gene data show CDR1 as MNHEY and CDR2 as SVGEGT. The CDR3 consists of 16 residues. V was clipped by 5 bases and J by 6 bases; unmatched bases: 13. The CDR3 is CASSHRLSGGPNEQFF. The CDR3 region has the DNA TGTGCCAGCAGTCATCGACTCTCGGGGGGACCCAATGAGCAGTTCTTC.

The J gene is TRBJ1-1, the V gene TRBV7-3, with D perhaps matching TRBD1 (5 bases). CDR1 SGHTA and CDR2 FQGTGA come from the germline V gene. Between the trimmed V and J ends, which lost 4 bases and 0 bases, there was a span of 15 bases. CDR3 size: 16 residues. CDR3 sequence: CASSSQGPSMNTEAFF. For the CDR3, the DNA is TGTGCCAGCAGCTCGCAGGGTCCGTCCATGAACACTGAAGCTTTCTTT.

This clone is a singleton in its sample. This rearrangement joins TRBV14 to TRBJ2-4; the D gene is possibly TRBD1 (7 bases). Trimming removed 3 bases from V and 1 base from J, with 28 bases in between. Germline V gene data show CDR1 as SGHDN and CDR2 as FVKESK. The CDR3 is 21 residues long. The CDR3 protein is CASSQTGVQTGSTVAKNIQYF. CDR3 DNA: TGTGCCAGCAGCCAGACGGGGGTGCAGACAGGGAGTACGGTGGCCAAAAACATTCAGTACTTC. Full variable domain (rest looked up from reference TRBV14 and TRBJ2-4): EAGVTQFPSHSVIEKGQTVTLRCDPISGHDNLYWYRRVMGKEIKFLLHFVKESKQDESGMPNNRFLAERTGGTYSTLKVQPAELEDSGVYFCASSQTGVQTGSTVAKNIQYFGAGTRLSVL.

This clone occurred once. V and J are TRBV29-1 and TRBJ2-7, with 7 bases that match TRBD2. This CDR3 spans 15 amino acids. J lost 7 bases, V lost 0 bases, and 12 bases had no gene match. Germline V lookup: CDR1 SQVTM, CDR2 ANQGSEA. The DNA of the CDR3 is TGCAGCGTTGAAGATCCCCGCGGGGGAAACCTTGAGCAGTACTTC. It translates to CSVEDPRGGNLEQYF.

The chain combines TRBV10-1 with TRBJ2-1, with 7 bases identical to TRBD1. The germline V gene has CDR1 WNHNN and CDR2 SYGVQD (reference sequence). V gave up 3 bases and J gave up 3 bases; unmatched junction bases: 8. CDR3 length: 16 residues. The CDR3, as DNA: TGCGCCAGCAGTGATAAGGGGGCGAATTTCTACAATGAGCAGTTCTTC. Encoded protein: CASSDKGANFYNEQFF.

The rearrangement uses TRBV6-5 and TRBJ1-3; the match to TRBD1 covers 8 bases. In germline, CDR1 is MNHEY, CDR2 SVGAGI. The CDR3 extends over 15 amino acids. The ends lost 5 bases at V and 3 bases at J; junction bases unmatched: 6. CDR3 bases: TGTGCCAGCAGTCGAGATACAGGGGGTGGAAACACCATATATTTT. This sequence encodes CASSRDTGGGNTIYF.

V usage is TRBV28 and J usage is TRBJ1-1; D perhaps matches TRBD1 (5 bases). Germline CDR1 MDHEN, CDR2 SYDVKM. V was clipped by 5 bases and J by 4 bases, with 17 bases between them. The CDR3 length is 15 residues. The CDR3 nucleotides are TGTGCCAGCAGTGTACCCCGGGGGAGTGGCACTGAAGCTTTCTTT. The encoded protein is CASSVPRGSGTEAFF.

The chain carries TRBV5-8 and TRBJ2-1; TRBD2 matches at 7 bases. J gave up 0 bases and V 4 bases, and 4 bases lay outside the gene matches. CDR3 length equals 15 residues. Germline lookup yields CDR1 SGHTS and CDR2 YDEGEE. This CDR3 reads CASSSTSASYNEQFF. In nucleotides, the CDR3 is TGTGCCAGCAGCAGTACTAGCGCCTCCTACAATGAGCAGTTCTTC.

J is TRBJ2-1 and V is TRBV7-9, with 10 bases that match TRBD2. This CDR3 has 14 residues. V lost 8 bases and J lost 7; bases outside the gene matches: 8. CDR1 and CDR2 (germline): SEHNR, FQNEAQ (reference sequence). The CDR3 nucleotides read TGTGCCAGCCCACGGAGCGGGAGGGATAATGAGCAGTTCTTC. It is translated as CASPRSGRDNEQFF.

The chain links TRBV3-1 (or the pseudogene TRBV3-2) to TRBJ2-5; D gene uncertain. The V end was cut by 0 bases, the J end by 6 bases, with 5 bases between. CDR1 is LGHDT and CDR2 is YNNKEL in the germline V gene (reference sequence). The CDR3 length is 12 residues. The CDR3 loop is CASSQDWQTQYF. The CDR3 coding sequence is TGTGCCAGCAGCCAAGATTGGCAGACCCAGTACTTC.

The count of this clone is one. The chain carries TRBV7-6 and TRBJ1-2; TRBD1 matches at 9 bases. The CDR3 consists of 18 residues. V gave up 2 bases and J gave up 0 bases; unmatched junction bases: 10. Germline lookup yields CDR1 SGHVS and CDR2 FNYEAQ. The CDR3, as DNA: TGTGCCAGCAGCTTATATGCGGGACAGGGCCAACCTAACTATGGCTACACCTTC. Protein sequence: CASSLYAGQGQPNYGYTF.

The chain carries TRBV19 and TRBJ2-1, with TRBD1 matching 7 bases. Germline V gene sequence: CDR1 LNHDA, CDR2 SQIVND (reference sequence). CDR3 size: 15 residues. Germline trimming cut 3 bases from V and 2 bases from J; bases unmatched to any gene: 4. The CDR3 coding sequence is TGTGCCAGTAGTATCGCCGGGACAGCCTACAATGAGCAGTTCTTC. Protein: CASSIAGTAYNEQFF.

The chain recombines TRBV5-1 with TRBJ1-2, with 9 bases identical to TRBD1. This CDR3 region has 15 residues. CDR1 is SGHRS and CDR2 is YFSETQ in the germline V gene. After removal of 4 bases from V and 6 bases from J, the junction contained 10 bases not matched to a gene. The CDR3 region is CASSESGTGNNGYTF. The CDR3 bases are TGCGCCAGCAGCGAATCCGGGACAGGGAATAATGGCTACACCTTC.

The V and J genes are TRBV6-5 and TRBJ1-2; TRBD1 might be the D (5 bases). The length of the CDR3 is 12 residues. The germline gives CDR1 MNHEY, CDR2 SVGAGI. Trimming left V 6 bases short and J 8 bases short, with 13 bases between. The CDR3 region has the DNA TGTGCCAGCAGGTTGGGGGGTCGGGGCTACACCTTC. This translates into CASRLGGRGYTF.

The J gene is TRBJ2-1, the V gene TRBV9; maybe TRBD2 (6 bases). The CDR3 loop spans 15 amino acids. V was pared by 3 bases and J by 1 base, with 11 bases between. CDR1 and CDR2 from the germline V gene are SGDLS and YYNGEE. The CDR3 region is CASSARLGSYNEQFF. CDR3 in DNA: TGTGCCAGCAGCGCCCGACTAGGATCCTACAATGAGCAGTTCTTC.

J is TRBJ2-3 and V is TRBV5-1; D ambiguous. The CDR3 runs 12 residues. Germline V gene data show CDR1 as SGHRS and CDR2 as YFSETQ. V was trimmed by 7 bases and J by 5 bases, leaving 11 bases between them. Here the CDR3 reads CASRVTRDTQYF. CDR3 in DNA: TGCGCCAGCCGGGTTACGAGAGATACGCAGTATTTT.

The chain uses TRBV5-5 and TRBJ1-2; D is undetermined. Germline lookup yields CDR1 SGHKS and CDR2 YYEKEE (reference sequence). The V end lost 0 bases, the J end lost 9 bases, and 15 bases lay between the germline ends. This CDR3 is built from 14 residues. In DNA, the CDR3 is TGTGCCAGCAGCTTGGCCGGGAGTGGGTTGAGCTACACCTTC. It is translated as CASSLAGSGLSYTF.

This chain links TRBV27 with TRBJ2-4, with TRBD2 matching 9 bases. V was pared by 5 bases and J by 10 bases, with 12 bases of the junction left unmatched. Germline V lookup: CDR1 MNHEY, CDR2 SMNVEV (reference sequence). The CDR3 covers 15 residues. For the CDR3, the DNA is TGTGCCAGCAGTCCGTCGGGACTAGCTGTTGGGATTCAGTACTTC. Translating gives CASSPSGLAVGIQYF.